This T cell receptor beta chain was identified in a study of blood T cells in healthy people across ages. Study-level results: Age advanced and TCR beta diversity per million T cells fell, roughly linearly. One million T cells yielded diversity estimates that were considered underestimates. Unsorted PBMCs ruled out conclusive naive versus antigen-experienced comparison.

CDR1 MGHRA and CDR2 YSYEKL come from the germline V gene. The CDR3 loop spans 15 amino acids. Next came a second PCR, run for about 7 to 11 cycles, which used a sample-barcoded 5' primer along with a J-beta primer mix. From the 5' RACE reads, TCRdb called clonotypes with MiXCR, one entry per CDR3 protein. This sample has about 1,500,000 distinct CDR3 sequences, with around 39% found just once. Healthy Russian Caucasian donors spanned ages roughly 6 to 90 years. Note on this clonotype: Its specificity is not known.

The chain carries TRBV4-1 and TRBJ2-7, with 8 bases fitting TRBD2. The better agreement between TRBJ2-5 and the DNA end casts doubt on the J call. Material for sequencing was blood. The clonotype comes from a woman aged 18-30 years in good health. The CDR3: CASSHSSGGVETQYF. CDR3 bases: TGCGCCAGCAGCCATTCGTCGGGGGGGGTGGAGACCCAGTACTTC.